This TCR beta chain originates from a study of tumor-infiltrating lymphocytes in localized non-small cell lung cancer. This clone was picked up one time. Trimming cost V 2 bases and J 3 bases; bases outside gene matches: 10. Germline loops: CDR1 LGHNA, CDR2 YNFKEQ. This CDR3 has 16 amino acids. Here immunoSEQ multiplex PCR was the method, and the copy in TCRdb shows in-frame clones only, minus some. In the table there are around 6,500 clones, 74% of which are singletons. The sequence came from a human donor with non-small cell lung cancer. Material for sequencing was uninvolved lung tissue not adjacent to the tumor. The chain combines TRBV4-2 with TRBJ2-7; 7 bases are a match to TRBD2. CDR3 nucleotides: TGTGCCAGCAGCCAAAGGAGCGGGGCTAAAGACTACGAGCAGTACTTC. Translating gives CASSQRSGAKDYEQYF.